This TCR beta chain appears in the sequencing data of a study of control samples from healthy donors and cancer patients. Trimming at V came to 7 bases and at J to 9 bases, leaving 16 bases not matched to a gene. Germline V gene sequence: CDR1 SGHKS, CDR2 YYEKEE (reference sequence). This CDR3 contains 15 residues. Some clones are missing from TCRdb's copy, which holds only in-frame ones; the method was immunoSEQ multiplex PCR. This table holds roughly 370,000 clones, 80% to 95% found once. This chain joins TRBV5-5 and TRBJ2-1; 7 bases line up with TRBD2. The clonotype originates from a man aged 35-49 years with head and neck cancer. The sample comprised PBMCs. The CDR3 region has the DNA TGTGCCAGCGATAGGACTGGCGGGAGCAGGGCTGAGCAGTTCTTC. Protein product: CASDRTGGSRAEQFF.